This T cell receptor (beta chain) was recorded in a study of blood T cell repertoires in COVID-19. Study as a whole: Acute and convalescent COVID-19 samples came from the United States, Italy and Spain. From T cells, B-cell-depleted T cells, or PBMCs came the material, which was cDNA or gDNA.

Under the authors' procedure: Scientists estimated how many nucleated cells there were by amplifying reference gene primers. Sequencing was performed with immunoSEQ multiplex PCR; in TCRdb, only in-frame clones are kept and a portion is missing. The V and J calls and clone size come from that table; D and trimming were worked out from the DNA. Counted here are 190,000 or so clones, nearly 90% occurring once; the ten biggest clones make up roughly 0.6%. The CDR3 length is 12 residues. CDR1 is LGHDT, CDR2 YNNKEL, per germline (reference sequence). V lost 5 bases and J lost 6, with 11 bases in between. The rearrangement uses TRBV3-1 (or the pseudogene TRBV3-2) and TRBJ2-7, with D possibly TRBD2 on 6 matching bases. Material for sequencing was peripheral blood. This clonotype was sampled from a man aged 50-59 years with acute or convalescent COVID-19. The CDR3 loop reads CASSSRGGEQYF. The CDR3 DNA reads as TGTGCCAGCAGCAGCCGGGGAGGCGAGCAGTACTTC.